The 8 T cell receptor beta chains below come from one sample, sequenced in a study of T-cell memory formation after mild COVID-19 (dated by TCRdb to 2020 to 2022). The method behind the library was 5' RACE. Instrument on record: Illumina NovaSeq 6000. Through fastp at Q25 and MiXCR, TCRdb rebuilt clones from the public reads, retaining in-frame beta chains. Each entry is one CDR3 protein sequence, shown with its most common DNA and genes. The sample yields 120,000 or so distinct CDR3 sequences; about 17% were counted once. The ten largest clones add up to 4.5% to 6.5% of the sample. Sequenced material: PBMCs or a T cell subset sorted from them (not recorded which). All receptors derive from a man in his late teens or twenties who had mild COVID-19 (a few samples of this study predate the infection). The sample titles of this study are shuffled in the database, so cell type and time point are left out; the donor was told from shared clones.

This clonotype was seen only a few times. The chain uses TRBV6-6 and TRBJ1-2; 7 bases are a match to TRBD1. This CDR3 contains 14 residues. Trimming took 5 bases from V and 5 from J; bases not matched to a gene: 8. The germline gives CDR1 MNHNY, CDR2 SVGAGI (reference sequence). The CDR3 reads CASSMTGSRYGYTF. The CDR3 coding sequence is TGTGCCAGCAGTATGACAGGGTCTCGGTATGGCTACACCTTC.

This clonotype was detected only a few times. The V call is TRBV7-6, the J call TRBJ1-1, with 11 bases lining up with TRBD1. The CDR3 is 15 amino acids. Germline CDR1 is SGHVS and CDR2 is FNYEAQ. The trim removed 5 bases at V and 5 bases at J, leaving 7 bases unmatched. The CDR3 sequence: CASSAIRDRGTEAFF. The CDR3 DNA follows: TGTGCCAGCAGCGCGATCCGGGACAGGGGGACTGAAGCTTTCTTT.

The chain uses TRBV3-1 and TRBJ2-7, with unresolved D. In germline, CDR1 is LGHDT, CDR2 YNNKEL (reference sequence). V dropped 2 bases and J dropped 7 bases, with 15 bases sitting between them. The CDR3 loop spans 14 amino acids. CDR3 sequence: CASSQSRLTNEQYF. The CDR3, as DNA: TGTGCCAGCAGCCAATCCCGTCTGACCAATGAGCAGTACTTC.

This clonotype was seen a few times. V and J are TRBV10-3 and TRBJ1-2; 9 positions agree with TRBD1. The CDR3 has 14 amino acids. After removal of 8 bases from V and 5 bases from J, the junction contained 9 bases not matched to a gene. Germline loops: CDR1 ENHRY, CDR2 SYGVKD. DNA of the CDR3: TGTGCCATCGCCAAACAGGGGGCGAGGTATGGCTACACCTTC. Translating it yields CAIAKQGARYGYTF.

The rearrangement links TRBV12-3 or TRBV12-4 to TRBJ2-3; the match to TRBD2 covers 15 bases. The CDR3 loop spans 17 amino acids. The ends lost 5 bases at V and 1 base at J; junction bases unmatched: 4. DNA of the CDR3: TGTGCCAGCAGTCGGACTAGCGGGGGGGGACGCACAGATACGCAGTATTTT. This translates into CASSRTSGGGRTDTQYF.

This clonotype was recorded at least ten times. The chain employs TRBV10-2 and TRBJ2-3; no definite D call. The CDR3 totals 11 residues. Germline CDR1 and CDR2: WSHSY and SAAADI. Trimming shortened V by 2 bases and J by 7 bases, and 4 bases separated the two germline ends. CDR3 region: CASSEENTQYF. The CDR3 bases are TGCGCCAGCAGTGAGGAGAATACGCAGTATTTT.

DNA of the CDR3: TGTGCCAGCAGTGAAGCTTCACTTCAGTGGACCCCCGGGACCCAGCATTTT. Translating it yields CASSEASLQWTPGTQHF. The J gene is TRBJ1-5, the V gene TRBV6-1; D is undetermined. Germline CDR1 and CDR2: MNHNS and SASEGT. V was cut by 0 bases and J by 11 bases, with 23 bases left in between. The CDR3 length is 17 residues.

As to this clonotype: Just one base apart from a much larger clone, this may be a read error. For the CDR3, the DNA is TGCGACAGCAGCCAAGAGATTGGACTTCTTTTT. Its protein is CDSSQEIGLLF. The chain recombines TRBV4-3 with TRBJ2-3; D is possibly TRBD2 (5 bases). The CDR3 sequence is 11 residues long. Germline loops: CDR1 LGHNA, CDR2 YSLEER.